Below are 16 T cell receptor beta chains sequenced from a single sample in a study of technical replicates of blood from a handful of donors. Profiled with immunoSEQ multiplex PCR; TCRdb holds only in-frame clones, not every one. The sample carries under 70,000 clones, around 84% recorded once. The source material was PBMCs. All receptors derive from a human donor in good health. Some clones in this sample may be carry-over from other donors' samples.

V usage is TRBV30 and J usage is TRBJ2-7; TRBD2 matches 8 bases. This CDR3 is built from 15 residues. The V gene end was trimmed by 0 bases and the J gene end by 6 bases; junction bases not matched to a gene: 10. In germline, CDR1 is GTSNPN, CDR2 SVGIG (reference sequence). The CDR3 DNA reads TGTGCCTGGAGTGTACTTGACGGGAGGGCCGGCGAGCAGTACTTC. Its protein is CAWSVLDGRAGEQYF.

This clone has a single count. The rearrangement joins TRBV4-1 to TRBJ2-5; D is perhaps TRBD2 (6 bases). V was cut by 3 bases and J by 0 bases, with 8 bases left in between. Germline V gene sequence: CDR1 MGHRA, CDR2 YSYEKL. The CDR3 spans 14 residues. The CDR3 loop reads CASSQEGYQETQYF. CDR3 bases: TGCGCCAGCAGCCAGGAGGGCTACCAAGAGACCCAGTACTTC.

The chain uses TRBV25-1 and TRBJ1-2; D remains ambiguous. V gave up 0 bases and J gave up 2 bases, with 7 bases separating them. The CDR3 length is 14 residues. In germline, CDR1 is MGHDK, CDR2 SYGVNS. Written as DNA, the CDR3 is TGTGCCAGCAGTGAATATACAGTCAACTATGGCTACACCTTC. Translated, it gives CASSEYTVNYGYTF.

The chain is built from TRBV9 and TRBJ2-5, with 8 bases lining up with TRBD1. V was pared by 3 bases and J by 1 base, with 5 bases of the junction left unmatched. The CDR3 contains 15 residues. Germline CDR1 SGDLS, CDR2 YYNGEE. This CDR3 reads CASSAGTGPQETQYF. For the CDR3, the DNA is TGTGCCAGCAGCGCCGGGACAGGACCCCAAGAGACCCAGTACTTC.

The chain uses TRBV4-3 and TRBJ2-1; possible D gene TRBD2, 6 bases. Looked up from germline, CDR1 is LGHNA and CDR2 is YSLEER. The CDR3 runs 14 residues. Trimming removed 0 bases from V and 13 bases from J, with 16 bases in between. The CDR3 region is CASSQDRFGGDQFF. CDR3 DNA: TGCGCCAGCAGCCAAGATCGGTTTGGAGGGGATCAGTTCTTC.

CDR3 residues: CASRGTSGSLYEQYF. The CDR3 nucleotides are TGTGCCAGCAGAGGGACTAGCGGGAGTCTCTACGAGCAGTACTTC. This chain uses TRBV28 with TRBJ2-7; 14 bases fit TRBD2. Germline-derived CDR1 and CDR2 are MDHEN and SYDVKM. With 6 bases clipped from V and 3 bases from J, the junction kept 4 bases outside the gene matches. The CDR3 runs 15 residues. Looking up the rest from reference TRBV28 and TRBJ2-7 gives the full variable domain: DVKVTQSSRYLVKRTGEKVFLECVQDMDHENMFWYRQDPGLGLRLIYFSYDVKMKEKGDIPEGYSVSREKKERFSLILESASTNQTSMYLCASRGTSGSLYEQYFGPGTRLTVT.

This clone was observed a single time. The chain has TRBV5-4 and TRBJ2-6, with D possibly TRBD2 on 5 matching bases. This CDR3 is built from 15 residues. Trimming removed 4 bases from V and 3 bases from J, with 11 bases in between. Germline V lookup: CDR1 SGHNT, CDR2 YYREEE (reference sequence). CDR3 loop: CASSPPAGGANVLTF. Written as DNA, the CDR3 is TGTGCCAGCAGCCCGCCCGCGGGTGGGGCCAACGTCCTGACTTTC.

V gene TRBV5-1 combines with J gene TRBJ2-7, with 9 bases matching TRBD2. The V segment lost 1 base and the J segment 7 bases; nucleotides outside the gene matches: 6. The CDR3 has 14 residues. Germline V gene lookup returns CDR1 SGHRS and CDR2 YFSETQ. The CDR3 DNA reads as TGCGCCAGCAGCTTGACCGGGACTAGCCCTGAGCAGTACTTC. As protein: CASSLTGTSPEQYF.

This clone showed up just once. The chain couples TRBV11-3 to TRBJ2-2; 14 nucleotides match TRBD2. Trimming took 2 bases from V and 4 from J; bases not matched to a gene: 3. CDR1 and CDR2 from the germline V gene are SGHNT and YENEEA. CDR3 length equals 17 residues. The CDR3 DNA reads TGTGCCAGCAGCTTATCCGGACTAGCGGGAGGCACCGGGGAGCTGTTTTTT. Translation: CASSLSGLAGGTGELFF.

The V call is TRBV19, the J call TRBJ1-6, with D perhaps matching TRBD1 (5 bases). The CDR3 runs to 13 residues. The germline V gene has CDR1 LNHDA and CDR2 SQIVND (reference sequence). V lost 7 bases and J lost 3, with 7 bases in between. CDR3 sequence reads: CASKGNYNSPLHF. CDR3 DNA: TGTGCCAGTAAGGGGAACTATAATTCACCCCTCCACTTT. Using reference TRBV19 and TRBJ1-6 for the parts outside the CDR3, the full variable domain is DGGITQSPKYLFRKEGQNVTLSCEQNLNHDAMYWYRQDPGQGLRLIYYSQIVNDFQKGDIAEGYSVSREKKESFPLTVTSAQKNPTAFYLCASKGNYNSPLHFGNGTRLTVT.

CDR3 DNA sequence: TGCGCCAGCAGCCTAGACGGCTACGAGCAGTACTTC. Protein product: CASSLDGYEQYF. The V gene is TRBV4-1, the J gene TRBJ2-7; D is uncertain. Per germline, CDR1 MGHRA and CDR2 YSYEKL. The CDR3 has 12 amino acids. Between the trimmed V and J ends, which lost 4 bases and 3 bases, there was a span of 7 bases.

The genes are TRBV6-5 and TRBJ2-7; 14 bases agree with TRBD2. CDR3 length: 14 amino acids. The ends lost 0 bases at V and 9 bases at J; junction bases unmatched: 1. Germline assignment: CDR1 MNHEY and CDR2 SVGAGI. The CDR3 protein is CASSYSGLAGGQYF. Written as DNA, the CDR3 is TGTGCCAGCAGTTACTCCGGACTAGCGGGAGGGCAGTACTTC.

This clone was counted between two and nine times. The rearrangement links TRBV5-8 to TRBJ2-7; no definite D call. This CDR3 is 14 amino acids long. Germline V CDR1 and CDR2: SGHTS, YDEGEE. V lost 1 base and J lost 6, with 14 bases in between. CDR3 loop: CASSLSARSGEQYF. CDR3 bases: TGTGCCAGCAGCTTGAGTGCCAGATCGGGCGAGCAGTACTTC.

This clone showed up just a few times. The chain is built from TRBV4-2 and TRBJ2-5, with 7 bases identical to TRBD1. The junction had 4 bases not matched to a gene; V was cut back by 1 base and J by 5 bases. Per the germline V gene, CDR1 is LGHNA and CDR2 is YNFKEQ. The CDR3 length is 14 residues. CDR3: CASSQGLGGETQYF. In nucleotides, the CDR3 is TGTGCCAGCAGCCAAGGATTAGGGGGCGAGACCCAGTACTTC.

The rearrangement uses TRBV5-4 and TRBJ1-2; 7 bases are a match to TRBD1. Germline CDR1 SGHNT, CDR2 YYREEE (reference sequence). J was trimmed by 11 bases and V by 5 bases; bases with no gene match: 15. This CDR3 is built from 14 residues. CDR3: CASSSTTGLLGYTF. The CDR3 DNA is TGTGCCAGCAGTAGCACGACAGGGCTCCTAGGTTACACCTTC. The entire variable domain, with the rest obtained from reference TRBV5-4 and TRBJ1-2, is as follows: ETGVTQSPTHLIKTRGQQVTLRCSSQSGHNTVSWYQQALGQGPQFIFQYYREEENGRGNFPPRFSGLQFPNYSSELNVNALELDDSALYLCASSSTTGLLGYTFGSGTRLTVV.

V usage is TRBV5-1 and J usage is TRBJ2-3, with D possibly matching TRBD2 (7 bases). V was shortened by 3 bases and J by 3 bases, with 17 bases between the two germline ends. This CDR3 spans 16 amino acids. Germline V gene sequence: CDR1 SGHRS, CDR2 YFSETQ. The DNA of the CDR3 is TGCGCCAGCAGCTCCCGAGGGGGGCGGGAGACAGATACGCAGTATTTT. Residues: CASSSRGGRETDTQYF. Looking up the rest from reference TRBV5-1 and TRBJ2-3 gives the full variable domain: KAGVTQTPRYLIKTRGQQVTLSCSPISGHRSVSWYQQTPGQGLQFLFEYFSETQRNKGNFPGRFSGRQFSNSRSEMNVSTLELGDSALYLCASSSRGGRETDTQYFGPGTRLTVL.